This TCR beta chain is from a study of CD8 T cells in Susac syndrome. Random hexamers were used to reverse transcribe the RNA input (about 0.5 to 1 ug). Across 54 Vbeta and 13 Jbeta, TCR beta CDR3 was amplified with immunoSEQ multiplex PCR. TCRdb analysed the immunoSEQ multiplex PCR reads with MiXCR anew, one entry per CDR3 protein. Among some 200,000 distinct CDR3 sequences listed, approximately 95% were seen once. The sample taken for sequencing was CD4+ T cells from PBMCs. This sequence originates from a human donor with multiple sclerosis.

CDR3 nucleotides: TGTGCCAGCAGACGACCTAGGGGCGGGGAGCTGTTTTTT. It yields the protein CASRRPRGGELFF. The chain uses TRBV28 and TRBJ2-2, with D tentatively TRBD1 (5 bases). Germline CDR1 MDHEN, CDR2 SYDVKM. With 6 bases removed from V and 7 bases from J, the gap between germline ends came to 12 bases. The CDR3 has 13 residues.